The 29 T cell receptor beta chains given below trace back to one sample, sequenced in a study of T cell responses to AZD1222 COVID-19 vaccine (dated by TCRdb to the early 2020s). This specimen's time point label, interpreted: baseline before first vaccination. The protocol used for the library was the immunoSEQ multiplex PCR assay. Sourced from immuneACCESS, this table was stored by TCRdb with only in-frame sequences that have V and J called. A share of the clones is absent; for the studies checked, an unresolved V gene accounts for under half, and the remainder has no known explanation. This sample is represented by over 45,000 clones; 70% to 90% of them were singletons. Of the sample, 3.9% is held by the ten largest clones. Material: peripheral blood, obtained on day 0 of AZD1222 vaccination. These receptor sequences come from an adult in good health.

The chain couples TRBV19 to TRBJ1-5; TRBD1 agrees at 12 bases. The CDR3 spans 18 residues. Germline CDR1 and CDR2: LNHDA and SQIVND (reference sequence). Trimming at V came to 1 base and at J to 5 bases, leaving 9 bases not matched to a gene. The CDR3 coding sequence is TGTGCCAGTAGTATAGGGGGGACAGGGGGCGTTGTCCATCAGCCCCAGCATTTT. It specifies CASSIGGTGGVVHQPQHF.

The table lists this clone with a few counts. This chain uses TRBV29-1 with TRBJ2-3; TRBD1 aligns across 7 bases. This CDR3 is built from 15 residues. Germline V lookup: CDR1 SQVTM, CDR2 ANQGSEA. V dropped 7 bases and J dropped 1; count of bases not matched to a gene: 11. The CDR3 is CSGAGTAEGTDTQYF. The DNA for the CDR3 is TGCAGCGGCGCCGGGACAGCGGAAGGCACAGATACGCAGTATTTT.

The chain is built from TRBV7-8 and TRBJ2-1, with TRBD2 matching over 9 bases. Germline loops: CDR1 SGHVS, CDR2 FQNEAQ. Unmatched junction bases numbered 2, after V lost 1 base and J lost 4 bases. The CDR3 spans 15 residues. The CDR3 sequence: CASSLGGGGYNEQFF. DNA for the CDR3: TGTGCCAGCAGCTTAGGCGGGGGGGGGTACAATGAGCAGTTCTTC.

This clone has just one count. The chain has TRBV29-1 and TRBJ2-1; D unclear. The V and J ends lost 2 bases and 0 bases respectively, with 5 bases between them. The germline CDR1 and CDR2 sequences are SQVTM and ANQGSEA. The CDR3 is 13 residues long. This CDR3 is CSVERNSYNEQFF. The CDR3 DNA follows: TGCAGCGTTGAAAGGAACTCCTACAATGAGCAGTTCTTC.

The chain is built from TRBV3-1 (or the pseudogene TRBV3-2) and TRBJ2-3; 9 positions agree with TRBD1. The length of the CDR3 is 16 residues. The germline V gene has CDR1 LGHDT and CDR2 YNNKEL (reference sequence). The V gene end was trimmed by 3 bases and the J gene end by 4 bases; junction bases not matched to a gene: 8. CDR3 sequence reads: CASSQGTGNRADTQYF. The CDR3 DNA sequence: TGTGCCAGCAGCCAGGGGACAGGGAATCGAGCAGATACGCAGTATTTT.

The sample holds a few counts of this clone. This chain joins TRBV7-2 and TRBJ2-2, with D perhaps matching TRBD2 (6 bases). V shed 4 bases and J shed 3 bases, with 9 bases lying between them. The CDR3 is 14 amino acids. Germline V CDR1 and CDR2: SGHTA, FQGNSA. The CDR3 DNA sequence: TGTGCCAGCAGCTACGGGACTCACACCGGGGAGCTGTTTTTT. Protein product: CASSYGTHTGELFF.

This clone was picked up a small number of times. This chain connects TRBV2 to TRBJ2-5, with 8 bases identical to TRBD1. The CDR3 has 14 amino acids. Germline V gives CDR1 SNHLY, CDR2 FYNNEI. Germline trimming cut 5 bases from V and 5 bases from J; bases unmatched to any gene: 7. The CDR3 protein is CASSLQGGRETQYF. The DNA of the CDR3 is TGTGCCAGCAGTTTACAGGGGGGTCGGGAGACCCAGTACTTC.

This clone was counted only a few times. This chain connects TRBV4-2 to TRBJ1-2; D gene unclear. This CDR3 comprises 15 residues. The germline CDR1 and CDR2 sequences are LGHNA and YNFKEQ. Trimming removed 0 bases from V and 0 bases from J, with 8 bases in between. The CDR3, as DNA: TGTGCCAGCAGCCAAGATGGCGGCACTAACTATGGCTACACCTTC. Its protein is CASSQDGGTNYGYTF.

This clone appeared once. The V call is TRBV4-2, the J call TRBJ1-5, with unresolved D. Looked up from germline, CDR1 is LGHNA and CDR2 is YNFKEQ. The V end lost 0 bases, the J end lost 3 bases, and 12 bases lay between the germline ends. The CDR3 extends over 16 amino acids. The CDR3 sequence: CASSQEVRANNQPQHF. In nucleotides, the CDR3 is TGTGCCAGCAGCCAAGAGGTGAGGGCGAACAATCAGCCCCAGCATTTT.

The chain joins TRBV9 to TRBJ2-7; 8 bases match TRBD1. The CDR3 length is 14 residues. Germline V gene sequence: CDR1 SGDLS, CDR2 YYNGEE. V shed 2 bases and J 1 base; nucleotides not matched to a gene: 2. The CDR3: CASSVRDRSYEQYF. DNA for the CDR3: TGTGCCAGCAGCGTTCGGGACAGGTCCTACGAGCAGTACTTC.

The V and J genes are TRBV7-9 and TRBJ2-2; D may be TRBD1 (6 bases). The ends were cut back, 2 bases at V and 1 base at J, with 8 bases in the middle. Germline values: CDR1 SEHNR, CDR2 FQNEAQ (reference sequence). The CDR3 totals 15 residues. The CDR3: CASSLQGGNTGELFF. DNA for the CDR3: TGTGCCAGCAGCTTACAAGGGGGGAACACCGGGGAGCTGTTTTTT.

This chain connects TRBV7-2 to TRBJ1-4; TRBD1 is a possible D gene (5 bases). Germline CDR1 reads SGHTA; CDR2 reads FQGNSA. The CDR3 is 17 residues long. Trimming left V 5 bases short and J 1 base short, with 17 bases between. The DNA for the CDR3 is TGTGCCAGCAGCGCCATGGACACGATTATAACTAATGAAAAACTGTTTTTT. This codes for CASSAMDTIITNEKLFF. Full variable domain (outside the CDR3, taken from reference TRBV7-2 and TRBJ1-4): GAGVSQSPSNKVTEKGKDVELRCDPISGHTALYWYRQSLGQGLEFLIYFQGNSAPDKSGLPSDRFSAERTGGSVSTLTIQRTQQEDSAVYLCASSAMDTIITNEKLFFGSGTQLSVL.

The rearrangement joins TRBV3-1 (or the pseudogene TRBV3-2) to TRBJ2-1; D possibly uses TRBD1 or TRBD2 (6 bases each). The CDR3 totals 17 residues. Between the trimmed V and J ends, which lost 1 base and 8 bases, there was a span of 21 bases. The germline CDR1 and CDR2 sequences are LGHDT and YNNKEL (reference sequence). In DNA form, the CDR3 reads TGTGCCAGCAGCCAAGGTCGAGGAGGGGGGATAGGCTATGAGCAGTTCTTC. Protein: CASSQGRGGGIGYEQFF.

The V call is TRBV30, the J call TRBJ1-1, with D unclear. Deletions cut 5 bases from V and 1 base from J, with 11 bases between. The CDR3 covers 13 residues. Germline loops: CDR1 GTSNPN, CDR2 SVGIG (reference sequence). CDR3 amino acids: CAWYKIRNTEAFF. CDR3 nucleotide sequence: TGTGCCTGGTATAAGATCAGGAACACTGAAGCTTTCTTT.

This clone came up a few times. A single base separates this from a much larger clone, so it may be a read error. The chain has TRBV19 and TRBJ2-1; TRBD2 matches at 11 bases. Germline assignment: CDR1 LNHDA and CDR2 SQIVND (reference sequence). The CDR3 consists of 15 residues. The ends lost 4 bases at V and 2 bases at J; junction bases unmatched: 1. The CDR3 DNA follows: TGTGCCAGTAGTACGACTAGCGGGGCCTACAATGAGCAGTTCTTC. Protein product: CASSTTSGAYNEQFF.

J is TRBJ1-6 and V is TRBV13, with TRBD1 as a possible D gene (6 bases). CDR3 size: 13 residues. From germline, CDR1 is PRHDT and CDR2 FYEKMQ (reference sequence). V lost 5 bases and J lost 7, with 9 bases in between. The CDR3 DNA reads TGTGCCAGCAGCCGGACAGAGAATTCACCCCTCCACTTT. It codes for CASSRTENSPLHF.

The rearrangement uses TRBV4-1 and TRBJ2-7, with D perhaps TRBD1 (6 bases). The germline V and J ends were trimmed by 0 bases and 3 bases, with 9 bases remaining between them. The CDR3 contains 14 residues. Germline CDR1 MGHRA, CDR2 YSYEKL. The CDR3 DNA follows: TGCGCCAGCAGCCAAGACCAGGGGCTCTACGAGCAGTACTTC. It codes for CASSQDQGLYEQYF.

The genes are TRBV5-1 and TRBJ1-6, with D perhaps TRBD1 (5 bases). The V gene lost 5 bases and the J gene lost 9 bases, with 12 bases spanning the gap. Germline V CDR1 and CDR2: SGHRS, YFSETQ. The CDR3 has 13 amino acids. The CDR3: CASRTGTGSPLHF. DNA for the CDR3: TGCGCCAGCAGAACGGGGACCGGTTCACCCCTCCACTTT.

The V call is TRBV29-1, the J call TRBJ2-1; D remains unclear. The CDR3 contains 13 residues. Trimming stripped 1 base from V and 0 bases from J, with 4 bases between. CDR1 and CDR2 from the germline V gene are SQVTM and ANQGSEA. This chain's CDR3 is CSVEASSYNEQFF. The CDR3, as DNA: TGCAGCGTTGAAGCGAGCTCCTACAATGAGCAGTTCTTC.

The V and J genes are TRBV9 and TRBJ2-1, with D maybe TRBD1 (6 bases). The V gene lost 3 bases and the J gene lost 1 base, with 20 bases spanning the gap. CDR3 length: 18 residues. CDR1 and CDR2 (germline): SGDLS, YYNGEE. The DNA of the CDR3 is TGTGCCAGCAGCGGAGACAGGATCAAACGTGGATCCTACAATGAGCAGTTCTTC. Protein product: CASSGDRIKRGSYNEQFF.

This sequence joins TRBV27 and TRBJ2-7; 10 bases align to TRBD1. Trimming removed 5 bases from V and 3 bases from J; junction bases left unmatched: 7. Looked up from germline, CDR1 is MNHEY and CDR2 is SMNVEV (reference sequence). The CDR3 loop spans 15 amino acids. DNA of the CDR3: TGTGCCAGCAGTCTTGTAGGGACAGGGGTCTACGAGCAGTACTTC. As protein: CASSLVGTGVYEQYF.

This chain connects TRBV2 to TRBJ1-1; D unclear. CDR3 length equals 14 residues. Trimming took 5 bases from V and 0 from J, leaving 10 bases between them. CDR1 SNHLY and CDR2 FYNNEI come from the germline V gene. CDR3 sequence reads: CASSFSEMNTEAFF. The DNA of the CDR3 is TGTGCCAGCAGTTTCTCAGAGATGAACACTGAAGCTTTCTTT.

The chain combines TRBV27 with TRBJ2-3; D gene uncertain. The V and J ends lost 8 bases and 6 bases respectively, with 15 bases between them. The CDR3 contains 13 residues. Germline CDR1 MNHEY, CDR2 SMNVEV (reference sequence). CDR3 loop: CASLGFQRDTQYF. In DNA, the CDR3 is TGTGCCAGCCTCGGGTTCCAGAGGGATACGCAGTATTTT.

The chain links TRBV18 to TRBJ2-7; maybe TRBD1 (5 bases). The length of the CDR3 is 11 residues. Trimming cost V 6 bases and J 7 bases, with 10 bases left between them. Germline V CDR1 and CDR2: KGHSH, LQKENI. The CDR3 sequence: CASSQGSEQYF. The CDR3 coding sequence is TGTGCCAGCTCCCAGGGTTCGGAGCAGTACTTC. Full variable domain (outside the CDR3, taken from reference TRBV18 and TRBJ2-7): NAGVMQNPRHLVRRRGQEARLRCSPMKGHSHVYWYRQLPEEGLKFMVYLQKENIIDESGMPKERFSAEFPKEGPSILRIQQVVRGDSAAYFCASSQGSEQYFGPGTRLTVT.

This chain joins TRBV9 and TRBJ1-2; possible D gene TRBD1, 5 bases. This CDR3 has 12 residues. V was cut by 3 bases and J by 4 bases, with 7 bases left in between. Germline CDR1 is SGDLS and CDR2 is YYNGEE. The CDR3: CASSEGRYGYTF. The CDR3 nucleotides are TGTGCCAGCAGCGAGGGACGCTATGGCTACACCTTC.

As DNA, the CDR3 is TGTGCCAGCAGCTTAAACAATGAGCAGTTCTTC. Translation: CASSLNNEQFF. This chain connects TRBV7-8 to TRBJ2-1; D not resolved. Trimming shortened V by 2 bases and J by 5 bases, and 1 base separated the two germline ends. Germline V gives CDR1 SGHVS, CDR2 FQNEAQ. This CDR3 region has 11 residues.

This chain connects TRBV3-1 (or the pseudogene TRBV3-2) to TRBJ2-1; D possibly corresponds to TRBD2 (5 bases). The V and J ends lost 0 bases and 4 bases respectively, with 10 bases between them. The CDR3 has 15 amino acids. Germline CDR1 is LGHDT and CDR2 is YNNKEL (reference sequence). The CDR3 is CASSQDRGTYNEQFF. The CDR3 coding sequence is TGTGCCAGCAGCCAAGATCGGGGAACTTACAATGAGCAGTTCTTC.

A note on this clone: The junction differs from germline at one of its ends, possibly a read error. The genes are TRBV19 and TRBJ2-6; 8 nucleotides line up with TRBD1. The CDR3 has 20 amino acids. Germline CDR1 and CDR2: LNHDA and SQIVND (reference sequence). The CDR3 DNA reads as TGTGCCAGTAGTCCTCGGACAGGGCGGTCAATAGGCTCTGGGGCCAACGTCCTGACTTTT. This codes for CASSPRTGRSIGSGANVLTF.

The chain uses TRBV6-5 and TRBJ2-7; D perhaps matches TRBD1 (6 bases). V shed 0 bases and J shed 2 bases, with 14 bases lying between them. The CDR3 contains 16 residues. Germline-derived CDR1 and CDR2 are MNHEY and SVGAGI. The CDR3 region is CASSYSGASTAYEQYF. The CDR3 bases are TGTGCCAGCAGTTACTCGGGGGCCAGTACCGCCTACGAGCAGTACTTC.